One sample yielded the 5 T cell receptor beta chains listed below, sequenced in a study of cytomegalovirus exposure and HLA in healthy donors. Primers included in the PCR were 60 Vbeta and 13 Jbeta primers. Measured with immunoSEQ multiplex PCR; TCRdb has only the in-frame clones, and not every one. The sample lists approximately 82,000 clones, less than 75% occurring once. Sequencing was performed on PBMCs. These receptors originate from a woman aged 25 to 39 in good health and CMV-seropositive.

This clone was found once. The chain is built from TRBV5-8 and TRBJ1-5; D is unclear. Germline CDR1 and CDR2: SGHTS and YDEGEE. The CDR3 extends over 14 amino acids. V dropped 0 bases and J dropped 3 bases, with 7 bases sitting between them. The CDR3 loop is CASSLEAFNQPQHF. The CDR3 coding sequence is TGTGCCAGCAGCTTGGAAGCCTTCAATCAGCCCCAGCATTTT.

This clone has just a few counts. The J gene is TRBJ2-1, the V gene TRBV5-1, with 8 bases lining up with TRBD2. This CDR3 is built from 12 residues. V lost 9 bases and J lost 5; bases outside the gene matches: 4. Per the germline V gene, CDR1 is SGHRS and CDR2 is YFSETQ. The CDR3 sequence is CATSLADNEQFF. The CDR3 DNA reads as TGCGCCACTTCACTAGCGGACAATGAGCAGTTCTTC.

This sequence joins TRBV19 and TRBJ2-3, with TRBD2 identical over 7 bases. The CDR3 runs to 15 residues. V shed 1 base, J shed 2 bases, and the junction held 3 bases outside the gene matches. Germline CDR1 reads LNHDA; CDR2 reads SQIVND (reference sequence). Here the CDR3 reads CASSIGGGVTDTQYF. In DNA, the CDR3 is TGTGCCAGTAGTATAGGGGGGGGAGTCACAGATACGCAGTATTTT.

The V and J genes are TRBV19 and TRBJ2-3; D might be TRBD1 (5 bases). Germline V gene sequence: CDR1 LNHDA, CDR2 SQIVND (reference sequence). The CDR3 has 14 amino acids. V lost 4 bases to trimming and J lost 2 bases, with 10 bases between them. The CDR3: CASSSRVPTDTQYF. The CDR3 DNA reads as TGTGCCAGTAGTAGCAGGGTACCCACAGATACGCAGTATTTT.

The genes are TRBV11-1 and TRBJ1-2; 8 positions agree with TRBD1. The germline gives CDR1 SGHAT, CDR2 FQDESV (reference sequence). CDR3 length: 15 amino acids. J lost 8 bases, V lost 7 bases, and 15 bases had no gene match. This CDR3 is CASTGEQGVNWGYTF. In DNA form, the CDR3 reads TGTGCCAGCACCGGGGAACAGGGGGTAAATTGGGGCTACACCTTC.